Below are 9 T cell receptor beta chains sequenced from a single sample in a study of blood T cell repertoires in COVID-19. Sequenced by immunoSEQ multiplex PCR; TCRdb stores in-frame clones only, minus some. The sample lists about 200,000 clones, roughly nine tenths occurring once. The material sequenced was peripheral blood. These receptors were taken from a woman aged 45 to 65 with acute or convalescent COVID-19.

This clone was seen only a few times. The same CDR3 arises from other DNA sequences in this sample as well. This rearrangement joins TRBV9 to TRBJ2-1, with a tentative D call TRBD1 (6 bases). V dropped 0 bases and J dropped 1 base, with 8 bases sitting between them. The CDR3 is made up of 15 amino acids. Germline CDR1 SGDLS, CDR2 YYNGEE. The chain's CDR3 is CASSVATGSYNEQFF. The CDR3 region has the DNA TGTGCCAGCAGCGTAGCCACAGGGTCCTACAATGAGCAGTTCTTC.

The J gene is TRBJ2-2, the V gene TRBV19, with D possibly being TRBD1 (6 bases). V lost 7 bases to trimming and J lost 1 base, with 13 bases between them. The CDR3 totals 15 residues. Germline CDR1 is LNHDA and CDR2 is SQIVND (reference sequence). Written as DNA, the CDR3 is TGTGCCAGTATGGTGGGGACACTGAACACCGGGGAGCTGTTTTTT. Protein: CASMVGTLNTGELFF.

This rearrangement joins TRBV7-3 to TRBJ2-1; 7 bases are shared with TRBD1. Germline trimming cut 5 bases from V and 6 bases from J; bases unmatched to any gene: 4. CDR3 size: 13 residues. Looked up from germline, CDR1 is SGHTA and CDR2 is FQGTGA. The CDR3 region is CASSRGRLNEQFF. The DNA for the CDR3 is TGTGCCAGCAGCAGGGGGCGGCTCAATGAGCAGTTCTTC. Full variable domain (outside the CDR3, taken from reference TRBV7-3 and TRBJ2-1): GAGVSQTPSNKVTEKGKYVELRCDPISGHTALYWYRQSLGQGPEFLIYFQGTGAADDSGLPNDRFFAVRPEGSVSTLKIQRTERGDSAVYLCASSRGRLNEQFFGPGTRLTVL.

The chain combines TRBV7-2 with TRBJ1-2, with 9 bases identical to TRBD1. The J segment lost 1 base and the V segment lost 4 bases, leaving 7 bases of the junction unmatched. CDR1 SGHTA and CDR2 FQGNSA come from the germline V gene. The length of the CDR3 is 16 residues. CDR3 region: CASSSTGGNLNYGYTF. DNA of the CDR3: TGTGCCAGCAGCTCGACAGGGGGAAATCTTAACTATGGCTACACCTTC.

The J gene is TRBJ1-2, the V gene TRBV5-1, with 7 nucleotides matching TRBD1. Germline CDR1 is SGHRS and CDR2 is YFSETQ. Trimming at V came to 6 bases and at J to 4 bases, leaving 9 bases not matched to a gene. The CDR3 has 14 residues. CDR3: CASTGTALSYGYTF. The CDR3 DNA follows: TGCGCCAGCACGGGGACAGCCTTATCCTATGGCTACACCTTC.

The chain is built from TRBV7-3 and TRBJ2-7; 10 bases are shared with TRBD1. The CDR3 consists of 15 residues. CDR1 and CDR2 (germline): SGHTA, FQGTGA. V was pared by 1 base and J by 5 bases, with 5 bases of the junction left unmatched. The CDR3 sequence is CASSLMGTGVHEQYF. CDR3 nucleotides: TGTGCCAGCAGCTTAATGGGGACAGGGGTTCACGAGCAGTACTTC.

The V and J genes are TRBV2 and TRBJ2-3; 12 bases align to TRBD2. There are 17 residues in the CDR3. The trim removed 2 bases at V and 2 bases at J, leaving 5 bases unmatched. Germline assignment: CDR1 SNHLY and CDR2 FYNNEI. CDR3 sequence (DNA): TGTGCCAGCAGTGAATGGTCTAGCGGGGGGGCCACAGATACGCAGTATTTT. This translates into CASSEWSSGGATDTQYF.

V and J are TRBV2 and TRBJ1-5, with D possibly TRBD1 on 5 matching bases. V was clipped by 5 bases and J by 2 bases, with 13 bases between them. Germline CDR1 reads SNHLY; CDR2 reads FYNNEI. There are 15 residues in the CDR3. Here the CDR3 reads CASSRGPLGNQPQHF. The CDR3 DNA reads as TGTGCCAGCAGTAGGGGCCCCTTGGGCAATCAGCCCCAGCATTTT.

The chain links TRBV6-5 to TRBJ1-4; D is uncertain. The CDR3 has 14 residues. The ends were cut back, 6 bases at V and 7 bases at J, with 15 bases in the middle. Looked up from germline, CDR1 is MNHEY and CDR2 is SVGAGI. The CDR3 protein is CASRRAYSTEKLFF. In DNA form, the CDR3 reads TGTGCCAGCAGGAGGGCCTATTCCACTGAAAAACTGTTTTTT.